A selection of T cell receptor beta chains follows, all from one sample in a study of blood T cell repertoires in COVID-19. Sequencing was performed with immunoSEQ multiplex PCR; in TCRdb, only in-frame clones are kept and a portion is missing. The table lists 400,000 to 550,000 clones, 75% to 90% of them singletons. The specimen was peripheral blood. These receptors came from a woman aged 30 to 39 with acute or convalescent COVID-19. The CDR3 runs from the conserved cysteine through the conserved F or W. D genes are given only for firm matches. Clone size is given for some rows only: seen once, a few or many times, or a class if the clone is expanded.

>.|.|TRBJ1-6|TRBV7-9
CASSLENSPLHF
TGTGCCAGCAGCTTGGAGAATTCACCCCTCCACTTT
>.|.|TRBJ2-1|TRBV11-2
CASSLRQGGTMDEQFF
TGTGCCAGCAGCTTAAGGCAGGGAGGTACGATGGATGAGCAGTTCTTC
>.|.|TRBJ1-1|TRBV30
CAWSVIRGQTEAFF
TGTGCCTGGAGTGTAATAAGGGGCCAAACTGAAGCTTTCTTT
>.|once|TRBJ2-2|TRBV7-8
CASSPRGTLTGELFF
TGTGCCAGCAGCCCCCGGGGGACTCTCACCGGGGAGCTGTTTTTT
>TRBD1|.|TRBJ2-1|TRBV7-3
CASSLGQVAYNEQFF
TGTGCCAGCAGCTTAGGACAGGTAGCCTACAATGAGCAGTTCTTC
>.|.|TRBJ1-2|TRBV28
CASSSPGTFIPNYGYTF
TGTGCCAGCAGTAGCCCCGGGACTTTTATACCAAACTATGGCTACACCTTC
>.|.|TRBJ2-5|TRBV30
CAWSQGGETQYF
TGTGCCTGGAGCCAGGGGGGAGAGACCCAGTACTTC
>.|.|TRBJ1-5|TRBV2
CASSDRSNQPQHF
TGTGCCAGCAGTGACAGGTCCAATCAGCCCCAGCATTTT
>.|.|TRBJ1-5|TRBV6-2/TRBV6-3
CASSYLSRGTQHF
TGTGCCAGCAGTTACTTGTCACGAGGTACCCAGCATTTT
>.|.|TRBJ2-1|TRBV5-1
CASSLVGGDNEQFF
TGCGCCAGCAGCTTGGTCGGCGGGGACAATGAGCAGTTCTTC
>TRBD1|.|TRBJ1-1|TRBV7-6
CASSSFGQDTEAFF
TGTGCCAGCAGCTCCTTCGGACAGGACACTGAAGCTTTCTTT
>.|.|TRBJ1-6|TRBV19
CASSSFRRGNNSPLHF
TGTGCCAGTAGTTCATTCCGTCGGGGTAATAATTCACCCCTCCACTTT
>.|.|TRBJ2-3|TRBV30
CAWSVLGVTDTQYF
TGTGCCTGGAGTGTACTCGGGGTTACAGATACGCAGTATTTT
>.|.|TRBJ1-2|TRBV29-1
CSVGGGNSGGYTF
TGCAGCGTGGGGGGGGGAAATTCCGGCGGCTACACCTTC
>TRBD1|.|TRBJ1-1|TRBV6-2/TRBV6-3
CASSYSTGYTEAFF
TGTGCCAGCAGTTACTCGACAGGGTACACTGAAGCTTTCTTT
>TRBD1|.|TRBJ1-2|TRBV4-2
CASSARGQGNNYGYTF
TGTGCCAGCAGCGCAAGGGGACAGGGGAATAACTATGGCTACACCTTC
>.|.|TRBJ1-2|TRBV3-1/TRBV3-2
CASSLGEVKDGYTF
TGTGCCAGCAGCCTAGGAGAAGTGAAGGATGGCTACACCTTC
>.|.|TRBJ1-2|TRBV27
CASKPGLTYGYTF
TGTGCCAGCAAACCGGGTCTAACCTATGGCTACACCTTC
>TRBD1|.|TRBJ1-1|TRBV11-2
CASSLAPGQAVGTFF
TGTGCCAGCAGCTTAGCACCCGGACAGGCCGTGGGAACTTTCTTT
>.|few|TRBJ1-1|TRBV4-2
CASSQDPMNTEAFF
TGTGCCAGCAGCCAAGATCCCATGAACACTGAAGCTTTCTTT
>.|.|TRBJ1-1|TRBV6-1
CASSEINGIRGAFF
TGTGCCAGCAGTGAGATAAACGGGATCCGAGGAGCTTTCTTT
>TRBD1|.|TRBJ1-3|TRBV13
CASSSRTGSGNTIYF
TGTGCCAGCAGCTCCCGGACAGGCTCTGGAAACACCATATATTTT
>.|.|TRBJ2-7|TRBV7-2
CASRDERQVDYEQYF
TGTGCCAGCAGAGACGAACGACAGGTGGATTACGAGCAGTACTTC
>TRBD1|.|TRBJ1-6|TRBV6-5
CASSYGRTGGTSPLHF
TGTGCCAGCAGTTACGGTAGGACAGGGGGCACCTCACCCCTCCACTTT
>TRBD2|.|TRBJ2-5|TRBV3-1/TRBV3-2
CASSPPMTSGGAPRRETQYF
TGTGCCAGCAGCCCGCCGATGACTAGCGGGGGGGCCCCTCGTCGGGAGACCCAGTACTTC
>.|.|TRBJ1-2|TRBV24-1
CATSDVTVSYGYTF
TGTGCCACCAGTGATGTGACAGTTAGCTATGGCTACACCTTC
>TRBD1|once|TRBJ1-6|TRBV6-1
CASSEEVGGGSANSPLHF
TGTGCCAGCAGTGAAGAGGTCGGAGGGGGCTCTGCTAATTCACCCCTCCACTTT
>.|.|TRBJ1-1|TRBV28
CASVLNTEAFF
TGTGCCAGCGTTCTAAATACTGAAGCTTTCTTT
>TRBD2|.|TRBJ2-7|TRBV3-1/TRBV3-2
CASSQTSGYEQYF
TGTGCCAGCAGCCAGACTAGCGGGTACGAGCAGTACTTC
>TRBD1|.|TRBJ1-4|TRBV3-1/TRBV3-2
CASSRPGTGGEKLFF
TGTGCCAGCAGCCGACCCGGGACAGGGGGAGAAAAACTGTTTTTT
>.|.|TRBJ1-1|TRBV10-2
CASSEFLGTRPRNTEAFF
TGCGCCAGCAGTGAGTTCCTAGGAACAAGGCCTAGAAACACTGAAGCTTTCTTT
>.|.|TRBJ1-2|TRBV18
CASSPGQIGDYGYTF
TGTGCCAGCTCACCAGGACAGATAGGGGACTATGGCTACACCTTC
>.|few|TRBJ2-7|TRBV5-4
CASSLGGAQNLYEQYF
TGTGCCAGCAGCTTGGGGGGAGCCCAAAACCTCTACGAGCAGTACTTC
>TRBD1|.|TRBJ2-7|TRBV2
CASSVLKGPGGLQYF
TGTGCCAGCAGTGTTCTTAAGGGTCCAGGGGGTCTGCAGTACTTC
>.|.|TRBJ2-1|TRBV9
CASSRYNPGEQFF
TGTGCCAGCAGCAGATACAACCCGGGGGAGCAGTTCTTC
>.|.|TRBJ1-3|TRBV6-6
CASSFGSALVGDTIYF
TGTGCCAGCAGTTTCGGGAGCGCCTTAGTTGGGGACACCATATATTTT
>.|.|TRBJ2-2|TRBV5-8
CASSPQRRTNTGELFF
TGTGCCAGCAGTCCCCAGCGGAGGACGAACACCGGGGAGCTGTTTTTT
>.|.|TRBJ1-6|TRBV4-1
CASSHGQSNNSPLHF
TGCGCCAGCAGCCATGGACAATCGAATAATTCACCCCTCCACTTT
>.|few|TRBJ1-4|TRBV19
CASSLTGYNEKLFF
TGTGCCAGTAGTCTGACAGGATATAATGAAAAACTGTTTTTT
>.|.|TRBJ1-5|TRBV24-1
CATSDGKRNQPQHF
TGTGCCACCAGTGATGGTAAGAGAAATCAGCCCCAGCATTTT
>TRBD1|.|TRBJ1-4|TRBV24-1
CATSEGTATNEKLFF
TGTGCCACCAGTGAAGGGACAGCAACTAATGAAAAACTGTTTTTT
>.|.|TRBJ1-1|TRBV6-5
CASSLGGTPEAFF
TGTGCCAGCAGTCTAGGGGGTACTCCTGAAGCTTTCTTT
>TRBD1|.|TRBJ2-7|TRBV29-1
CSVEVPGQNSPLYEQYF
TGCAGCGTTGAAGTTCCGGGACAGAATTCCCCCCTCTACGAGCAGTACTTC
>.|.|TRBJ1-2|TRBV7-3
CASSQTGDGFLTF
TGTGCCAGCAGCCAGACGGGTGATGGCTTTCTCACCTTC
>TRBD1|once|TRBJ1-5|TRBV30
CAWSPQGQGNQPQHF
TGTGCCTGGAGTCCCCAGGGACAGGGCAATCAGCCCCAGCATTTT
>.|once|TRBJ2-7|TRBV28
CASSFVRYEQYF
TGTGCCAGCAGTTTTGTGAGGTACGAGCAGTACTTC